The present T cell receptor (beta chain) was sequenced within a study of technical replicates of blood from a few donors (dated by TCRdb to between 2016 and 2019). Regarding this clone: Its antigen target is currently unknown. No much larger clone exists at a distance of one base, and base qualities are not known.

Preparation of the library involved the immunoSEQ multiplex PCR assay. TCRdb re-hosts the immuneACCESS table, in-frame sequences only. Its copies lack some clones; in the studies checked, an unresolved V gene accounts for under half of them, and the cause for the rest is not known. The sample table contains 70,000 or so clones; only one count was recorded for 88% of them. The top ten constitute 3.5% to 5% of the sample. This receptor was taken from a human donor in good health. Some clones in this sample may be carry-over from other donors' samples. Sequencing used PBMCs.

The nucleotide sequence reads as follows: TGTGCCAGCAGCCTATCTCGACTTGCTGGGGCCAACGTCCTGACTTTC. Protein translation: CASSLSRLAGANVLTF. The rearrangement combines TRBV7-9 with TRBJ2-6; no D segment can be confidently identified. Based on the germline V gene (reference sequence), the CDR1 and CDR2 sequences are SEHNR and FQNEAQ. Its CDR3 holds 16 amino acids, cysteine through phenylalanine. Just the 48-base CDR3 DNA is kept, in frame starting at base 1. At the junction V is shortened by 5 bases and J by 2 bases, with 13 bases in between. With all but the CDR3 taken from the reference TRBV7-9 and TRBJ2-6 genes, the full variable domain is: DTGVSQNPRHKITKRGQNVTFRCDPISEHNRLYWYRQTLGQGPEFLTYFQNEAQLEKSRLLSDRFSAERPKGSFSTLEIQRTEQGDSAMYLCASSLSRLAGANVLTFGAGSRLTVL.